This T cell receptor (beta chain) was sequenced in a study of T-cell reconstitution after alpha-beta-depleted transplantation in children. The library targeted TCRbeta and was prepared with unique molecular identifiers. Using its own MiXCR run on the PCR reads, TCRdb lists one record per CDR3 protein. The top ten hold less than 4.5% of the sample, which has about 400,000 distinct CDR3 sequences, around 21% seen once. This clonotype was counted only a few times. This CDR3 is 11 amino acids long. J gave up 9 bases and V 4 bases, and 3 bases lay outside the gene matches. Germline V gives CDR1 SQVTM, CDR2 ANQGSEA.

This sample comprised PBMCs from the stem cell graft donor, obtained from the stem cell graft. The sequence was obtained from a human donor who donated a stem cell graft to a child with acute myeloid leukemia. The rearrangement uses TRBV29-1 and TRBJ2-1; 7 bases map to TRBD1. The CDR3 DNA sequence: TGCAGCGTTGGACAGGGTATTGAGCAGTTCTTC. Protein: CSVGQGIEQFF.